Each of the 25 T cell receptor beta chains below was sequenced from the same sample in a study of CD8+CD57+ T cells in acquired aplastic anemia. Patients chosen for sequencing had shown CD8+CD57+ cell expansion by flow cytometry. The study profiled TCR beta VDJ and CDR3 using genomic DNA as template. TCRdb itself ran the reads through MiXCR, one entry per CDR3 protein. Among 180,000 or so distinct CDR3 sequences listed, less than 50% were seen once. Sequencing used sorted CD4+, CD8+, or CD8+CD57+ T cells (not recorded which) from PBMCs. Receptors originate from a human donor with aplastic anemia.

The genes are TRBV10-3 and TRBJ2-3; 8 positions match TRBD2. The ends lost 2 bases at V and 4 bases at J; junction bases unmatched: 11. Germline V gene lookup returns CDR1 ENHRY and CDR2 SYGVKD. This CDR3 spans 17 amino acids. The CDR3 nucleotides are TGTGCCATCAGTGAGAGGGTGGTAGCGGGGCGGTCAGATACGCAGTATTTT. It codes for CAISERVVAGRSDTQYF.

This clonotype was found once. The CDR3 nucleotides are TGCAGTGCTAGAGAGCGGGGGAACACTGAAGCTTTCTTT. Translating gives CSARERGNTEAFF. V usage is TRBV20-1 and J usage is TRBJ1-1; no reliable D call. Per the germline V gene, CDR1 is DFQATT and CDR2 is SNEGSKA (reference sequence). Between the trimmed V and J ends, which lost 0 bases and 1 base, there was a span of 6 bases. The CDR3 totals 13 residues.

This clonotype was counted at least ten times. This chain connects TRBV7-2 to TRBJ1-5; D gene uncertain. This CDR3 has 18 residues. Germline CDR1 SGHTA, CDR2 FQGNSA. Between the trimmed V and J ends, which lost 0 bases and 4 bases, there was a span of 19 bases. The CDR3 sequence is CASSLASPWELVNQPQHF. For the CDR3, the DNA is TGTGCCAGCAGCTTAGCGTCCCCCTGGGAGTTGGTAAATCAGCCCCAGCATTTT.

This clonotype came up many times. This chain joins TRBV19 and TRBJ1-1; no definite D call. Deletions cut 9 bases from V and 8 bases from J, with 13 bases between. The CDR3 has 11 residues. Germline-derived CDR1 and CDR2 are LNHDA and SQIVND (reference sequence). CDR3 amino acids: CASSIGREAFF. The CDR3 DNA reads TGTGCCAGCAGCATAGGGAGAGAAGCTTTCTTT.

This clonotype was seen at least ten times. The chain combines TRBV6-5 with TRBJ2-7; either TRBD1 or TRBD2 may fit D (5 bases each). Trimming left V 1 base short and J 2 bases short, with 12 bases between. This CDR3 contains 15 residues. CDR1 MNHEY and CDR2 SVGAGI come from the germline V gene. The CDR3 spells CASSYYRTGTYEQYF. The CDR3 nucleotides are TGTGCCAGCAGTTACTACAGGACTGGGACCTACGAGCAGTACTTC.

This clonotype was recorded many times. The chain has TRBV5-4 and TRBJ2-5, with 7 nucleotides matching TRBD1. J was trimmed by 1 base and V by 7 bases; bases with no gene match: 4. This CDR3 spans 13 amino acids. Germline CDR1 reads SGHNT; CDR2 reads YYREEE (reference sequence). The CDR3: CASRQGTQETQYF. The CDR3 DNA sequence: TGTGCCAGCCGACAGGGCACCCAAGAGACCCAGTACTTC.

This clonotype was picked up many times. This chain links TRBV7-2 with TRBJ2-7, with TRBD1 identical over 9 bases. There are 15 residues in the CDR3. The junction had 6 bases not matched to a gene; V was cut back by 3 bases and J by 3 bases. Germline V gives CDR1 SGHTA, CDR2 FQGNSA. The DNA of the CDR3 is TGTGCCAGCAGCTTGGCACAGGGGGCTTACTACGAGCAGTACTTC. Translated, it gives CASSLAQGAYYEQYF.

V usage is TRBV9 and J usage is TRBJ1-4, with D possibly TRBD1 on 6 matching bases. This CDR3 is 14 amino acids long. The V end lost 4 bases, the J end lost 8 bases, and 15 bases lay between the germline ends. CDR1 SGDLS and CDR2 YYNGEE come from the germline V gene. The CDR3 protein is CASSPRGDGEKLFF. The CDR3 nucleotides are TGTGCCAGCAGCCCGAGGGGGGATGGGGAAAAACTGTTTTTT.

V and J are TRBV6-2 or TRBV6-3 and TRBJ1-2, with unresolved D. The CDR3 spans 15 residues. CDR1 and CDR2 (germline): MNHEY, SVGEGT. V was cut by 5 bases and J by 3 bases, with 16 bases left in between. CDR3 residues: CASSNGVWNYYGYTF. Here the CDR3 DNA reads TGTGCCAGCAGTAACGGGGTTTGGAACTACTATGGCTACACCTTC.

The chain joins TRBV6-1 to TRBJ1-2; 7 nucleotides align to TRBD1. Per the germline V gene, CDR1 is MNHNS and CDR2 is SASEGT. V lost 5 bases to trimming and J lost 11 bases; unmatched junction nucleotides: 8. The CDR3 is 12 amino acids. DNA of the CDR3: TGTGCCAGCAGTCGCTACAGGGGTGGATACACCTTC. The encoded protein is CASSRYRGGYTF.

This clonotype was recorded a few times. This may arise from a read error, as a much more abundant clone is one base away. J is TRBJ2-3 and V is TRBV5-1, with D maybe TRBD2 (5 bases). The CDR3 totals 14 residues. Germline V CDR1 and CDR2: SGHRS, YFSETQ. Trimming shortened V by 4 bases and J by 3 bases, and 12 bases separated the two germline ends. The CDR3 nucleotides are TGCGCCAGCAGCGAGGAGGCGAAGACAGATACGCAGTATTTT. It is translated as CASSEEAKTDTQYF.

The chain has TRBV19 and TRBJ1-1; 7 nucleotides align to TRBD1. The CDR3 is 12 residues long. Germline V gene data show CDR1 as LNHDA and CDR2 as SQIVND (reference sequence). Trimming cost V 8 bases and J 6 bases; bases outside gene matches: 6. The CDR3, as DNA: TGTGCCAGTTACGGACAGGTCCCTGAAGCTTTCTTT. It translates to CASYGQVPEAFF.

The chain recombines TRBV10-1 with TRBJ2-5; 9 nucleotides line up with TRBD2. Germline V gene lookup returns CDR1 WNHNN and CDR2 SYGVQD (reference sequence). Losses at the gene ends were 6 bases for V and 4 bases for J; bases not matched to a gene: 6. CDR3 length equals 14 residues. The DNA of the CDR3 is TGCGCCAGCAGCGCGGGAGGGTGGGGAGAGACCCAGTACTTC. This encodes CASSAGGWGETQYF.

The chain joins TRBV7-3 to TRBJ2-3; a possible D gene is TRBD2 (7 bases). The germline CDR1 and CDR2 sequences are SGHTA and FQGTGA. Trimming stripped 2 bases from V and 0 bases from J, with 12 bases between. The CDR3 has 16 amino acids. CDR3 amino acids: CASSLGGGVSTDTQYF. CDR3 coding DNA: TGTGCCAGCAGCTTAGGGGGGGGCGTTAGCACAGATACGCAGTATTTT. Looking up the rest from reference TRBV7-3 and TRBJ2-3 gives the full variable domain: GAGVSQTPSNKVTEKGKYVELRCDPISGHTALYWYRQSLGQGPEFLIYFQGTGAADDSGLPNDRFFAVRPEGSVSTLKIQRTERGDSAVYLCASSLGGGVSTDTQYFGPGTRLTVL.

This chain links TRBV20-1 with TRBJ1-1; tentatively, D is TRBD1 (5 bases). CDR1 is DFQATT and CDR2 is SNEGSKA in the germline V gene (reference sequence). V was pared by 1 base and J by 4 bases, with 13 bases between. CDR3 size: 14 residues. The CDR3 loop reads CSARVGGEATEAFF. The CDR3 DNA reads as TGCAGTGCTAGAGTTGGGGGGGAAGCCACTGAAGCTTTCTTT.

This chain uses TRBV11-2 with TRBJ2-3; 14 nucleotides line up with TRBD2. V was clipped by 1 base and J by 2 bases; unmatched bases: 5. CDR3 length equals 18 residues. The germline V gene has CDR1 SGHAT and CDR2 FQNNGV. CDR3 residues: CASSLGPGLAGDTDTQYF. The CDR3 DNA reads as TGTGCCAGCAGCTTAGGTCCGGGACTAGCGGGGGACACAGATACGCAGTATTTT.

This rearrangement joins TRBV4-2 to TRBJ2-3; 14 bases fit TRBD2. CDR3 size: 19 residues. V trimming: 4 bases; J trimming: 4 bases; junction bases outside the gene matches: 13. Germline-derived CDR1 and CDR2 are LGHNA and YNFKEQ. CDR3 sequence: CASSRVGTSGRGVADTQYF. The DNA for the CDR3 is TGTGCCAGCAGCCGAGTGGGGACTAGCGGGAGAGGCGTGGCAGATACGCAGTATTTT.

This clonotype was counted a few times. The rearrangement uses TRBV28 and TRBJ1-4; a weak D match, TRBD1 (5 bases). Germline loops: CDR1 MDHEN, CDR2 SYDVKM. The ends were cut back, 8 bases at V and 3 bases at J, with 13 bases in the middle. The CDR3 is 14 amino acids. CDR3 amino acids: CASRPGSANEKLFF. The CDR3 DNA reads TGTGCCAGCCGACCAGGGTCGGCTAATGAAAAACTGTTTTTT.

This chain uses TRBV9 with TRBJ2-7; perhaps TRBD1 as D (5 bases). Germline V gene sequence: CDR1 SGDLS, CDR2 YYNGEE. This CDR3 spans 15 amino acids. Trimming removed 0 bases from V and 4 bases from J, with 14 bases in between. CDR3 nucleotide sequence: TGTGCCAGCAGCGTAGGAGGTGGGGCTAAGTACGAGCAGTACTTC. Amino acids: CASSVGGGAKYEQYF.

There are many counts of this clonotype. The genes are TRBV11-3 and TRBJ1-1; D is unresolved. Germline V CDR1 and CDR2: SGHNT, YENEEA. This CDR3 has 13 residues. V lost 4 bases to trimming and J lost 11 bases, with 17 bases between them. CDR3 sequence (DNA): TGTGCCAGCAGCTCCCCTCGACTCCAAGAGGCTTTCTTT. It translates to CASSSPRLQEAFF. The complete variable domain, with remaining parts taken from reference TRBV11-3 and TRBJ1-1, reads EAGVVQSPRYKIIEKKQPVAFWCNPISGHNTLYWYLQNLGQGPELLIRYENEEAVDDSQLPKDRFSAERLKGVDSTLKIQPAELGDSAVYLCASSSPRLQEAFFGQGTRLTVV.

This rearrangement joins TRBV5-1 to TRBJ1-2; 7 bases are shared with TRBD1. The CDR3 runs 13 residues. Germline CDR1 and CDR2: SGHRS and YFSETQ. V was pared by 4 bases and J by 6 bases, with 6 bases of the junction left unmatched. For the CDR3, the DNA is TGCGCCAGCAGCATTGAAGGGGGCGATGGCTACACCTTC. It translates to CASSIEGGDGYTF.

This clonotype has at least ten counts. The chain uses TRBV19 and TRBJ2-5; maybe TRBD1 (6 bases). Germline CDR1 and CDR2: LNHDA and SQIVND (reference sequence). The CDR3 has 15 residues. V was clipped by 5 bases and J by 4 bases, with 17 bases between them. The CDR3 spells CASSALDQGSETQYF. CDR3 sequence (DNA): TGTGCCAGTAGTGCCCTCGACCAGGGGTCAGAGACCCAGTACTTC.

The J gene is TRBJ2-2, the V gene TRBV7-8; D is undetermined. V gave up 6 bases and J gave up 6 bases, with 8 bases separating them. The CDR3 has 12 residues. Germline V gene data show CDR1 as SGHVS and CDR2 as FQNEAQ. The CDR3 DNA reads TGTGCCAGCAGGGGGTGGGCCGGGGAGCTGTTTTTT. As protein: CASRGWAGELFF.

This sequence joins TRBV7-2 and TRBJ2-3; TRBD1 might be the D (5 bases). Germline V gene lookup returns CDR1 SGHTA and CDR2 FQGNSA. This CDR3 is 12 amino acids long. V was trimmed by 5 bases and J by 5 bases, leaving 8 bases between them. CDR3 protein: CASSVTGDTQYF. The DNA for the CDR3 is TGTGCCAGCAGCGTCACAGGAGATACGCAGTATTTT.

This clonotype was seen ten or more times. V is TRBV12-3 or TRBV12-4 and J is TRBJ1-2; D ambiguous. The CDR3 consists of 13 residues. V lost 3 bases, J lost 4 bases, and 9 bases lay in between. CDR3 sequence: CASSLNRGYGYTF. In DNA form, the CDR3 reads TGTGCCAGCAGTTTGAACCGGGGCTATGGCTACACCTTC.